The next 16 T cell receptor beta chains were all read from a single sample in a study of CD8 T cells in Susac syndrome. An amount of RNA that ranged from about 0.45 to 1 ug was reverse transcribed with random hexamers. TCRdb independently ran MiXCR on the immunoSEQ multiplex PCR reads; one entry per CDR3 protein. The table has some 200,000 distinct CDR3 sequences, 95% seen once. Sample: CD8+ T cells from PBMCs. The origin of the receptors is a human donor with Susac syndrome.

The rearrangement joins TRBV11-2 to TRBJ2-7; D tentatively fits TRBD1 or TRBD2 (5 bases each). Between the trimmed V and J ends, which lost 3 bases and 4 bases, there was a span of 13 bases. The CDR3 extends over 14 amino acids. Germline-derived CDR1 and CDR2 are SGHAT and FQNNGV. The CDR3 DNA sequence: TGTGCCAGCAGCTTGGGAGACACAGGTTACGAGCAGTACTTC. It specifies CASSLGDTGYEQYF.

The rearrangement uses TRBV20-1 and TRBJ2-2; D possibly corresponds to TRBD2 (6 bases). The CDR3 is made up of 13 amino acids. Trimming cost V 5 bases and J 5 bases, with 12 bases left between them. The germline V gene has CDR1 DFQATT and CDR2 SNEGSKA (reference sequence). CDR3 in DNA: TGCAGTGCTCCTGGGACTTCAACCGGGGAGCTGTTTTTT. Translated: CSAPGTSTGELFF.

The chain combines TRBV5-1 with TRBJ1-5, with D possibly matching TRBD1 (5 bases). The CDR3 consists of 15 residues. Germline V gives CDR1 SGHRS, CDR2 YFSETQ. Trimming took off 3 bases at V and 3 bases at J, with 13 bases between the two ends. CDR3 sequence: CASSWDGDLNQPQHF. In DNA, the CDR3 is TGCGCCAGCAGCTGGGACGGGGATCTCAATCAGCCCCAGCATTTT.

CDR3 sequence reads: CASSWTSGGNEQFF. For the CDR3, the DNA is TGTGCCAGCAGTTGGACTAGCGGAGGCAATGAGCAGTTCTTC. J is TRBJ2-1 and V is TRBV27; 10 bases match TRBD2. Trimming took 4 bases from V and 6 from J; bases not matched to a gene: 3. CDR1 is MNHEY, CDR2 SMNVEV, per germline (reference sequence). The CDR3 covers 14 residues.

V and J are TRBV4-2 and TRBJ2-3; 7 bases line up with TRBD2. The V gene's germline CDR1 is LGHNA and CDR2 YNFKEQ. The V and J ends lost 4 bases and 4 bases, in that order; junction bases with no gene match: 14. The length of the CDR3 is 17 residues. The CDR3 protein is CASSPYSTRGGADTQYF. The CDR3 DNA reads as TGTGCCAGCAGCCCATACTCCACTAGGGGAGGGGCAGATACGCAGTATTTT.

The J gene is TRBJ2-7, the V gene TRBV25-1; a possible D gene is TRBD2 (6 bases). CDR1 MGHDK and CDR2 SYGVNS come from the germline V gene. CDR3 length: 14 amino acids. Trimming took off 3 bases at V and 7 bases at J, with 16 bases between the two ends. CDR3 in DNA: TGTGCCAGCAGTGAGTACGGGGGTTCAAGGGAGCAGTACTTC. As protein: CASSEYGGSREQYF.

CDR3 amino acids: CASSDSTSGSGVEQFF. The CDR3 DNA reads as TGTGCCAGCAGTGACTCAACTAGCGGGAGTGGAGTTGAGCAGTTCTTC. The gene calls are TRBV6-4 and TRBJ2-1; 11 bases match TRBD2. CDR3 length: 16 residues. Trimming cost V 0 bases and J 9 bases; bases outside gene matches: 7. Germline lookup yields CDR1 MRHNA and CDR2 SNTAGT.

This clonotype was detected only once. The chain links TRBV15 to TRBJ2-7, with 7 bases lining up with TRBD1. Losses at the gene ends were 0 bases for V and 0 bases for J; bases not matched to a gene: 2. The germline gives CDR1 LNHNV, CDR2 YYDKDF (reference sequence). This CDR3 region has 15 residues. This chain's CDR3 is CATSRETGISYEQYF. The CDR3, as DNA: TGTGCCACCAGCAGAGAGACAGGGATCTCCTACGAGCAGTACTTC.

The chain links TRBV20-1 to TRBJ1-1; D uncertain. The CDR3 is made up of 11 amino acids. Germline V gene data show CDR1 as DFQATT and CDR2 as SNEGSKA (reference sequence). V lost 7 bases and J lost 4, with 10 bases in between. The CDR3 spells CSGVGFTEAFF. The DNA for the CDR3 is TGCAGTGGGGTAGGGTTCACTGAAGCTTTCTTT.

This chain uses TRBV9 with TRBJ2-2; D unresolved. There are 13 residues in the CDR3. Germline lookup yields CDR1 SGDLS and CDR2 YYNGEE. Trimming left V 0 bases short and J 4 bases short, with 4 bases between. CDR3 DNA: TGTGCCAGCAGCGTAGTTGGCACCGGGGAGCTGTTTTTT. Amino acid sequence: CASSVVGTGELFF.

This clonotype was recorded once. This sequence joins TRBV9 and TRBJ2-1; 10 bases align to TRBD1. The germline gives CDR1 SGDLS, CDR2 YYNGEE. The CDR3 has 15 amino acids. J was trimmed by 8 bases and V by 3 bases; bases with no gene match: 8. The CDR3 reads CASSAPGTGVHEQFF. The CDR3 nucleotides read TGTGCCAGCAGCGCCCCCGGGACAGGGGTTCATGAGCAGTTCTTC.

The chain joins TRBV29-1 to TRBJ2-5, with 9 bases lining up with TRBD1. Trimming at V came to 3 bases and at J to 5 bases, leaving 7 bases not matched to a gene. The CDR3 runs to 14 residues. Germline assignment: CDR1 SQVTM and CDR2 ANQGSEA. The CDR3 region is CSVDGTGKSETQYF. The CDR3 DNA follows: TGCAGCGTTGACGGGACAGGGAAAAGCGAGACCCAGTACTTC.

CDR3 nucleotide sequence: TGTGCCTGGAGTGACGGTACGCAGTATTTT. Protein sequence: CAWSDGTQYF. The chain joins TRBV30 to TRBJ2-3, with D unresolved. The CDR3 covers 10 residues. The germline CDR1 and CDR2 sequences are GTSNPN and SVGIG (reference sequence). V was pared by 1 base and J by 8 bases, with 4 bases between.

V is TRBV20-1 and J is TRBJ1-5; 12 bases are shared with TRBD1. Germline-derived CDR1 and CDR2 are DFQATT and SNEGSKA (reference sequence). V shed 6 bases, J shed 5 bases, and the junction held 5 bases outside the gene matches. The CDR3 extends over 14 amino acids. The CDR3 DNA is TGCAGTGCCCCGGGACAGGGGGCCGATCAGCCCCAGCATTTT. Translating gives CSAPGQGADQPQHF.

This chain connects TRBV27 to TRBJ2-1, with TRBD1 matching 9 bases. This CDR3 contains 14 residues. The germline gives CDR1 MNHEY, CDR2 SMNVEV (reference sequence). Trimming at V came to 6 bases and at J to 7 bases, leaving 7 bases not matched to a gene. CDR3 in amino acids: CASSSQGALNEQFF. Here the CDR3 DNA reads TGTGCCAGCAGCTCACAGGGGGCACTTAATGAGCAGTTCTTC.

J is TRBJ1-2 and V is TRBV13, with no clear D. Germline V gives CDR1 PRHDT, CDR2 FYEKMQ (reference sequence). The V and J ends lost 5 bases and 2 bases respectively, with 9 bases between them. CDR3 length: 13 residues. CDR3 DNA sequence: TGTGCCAGCAGCCAACACGTAAACTATGGCTACACCTTC. It yields the protein CASSQHVNYGYTF.